In this sample, the clone carrying this TCR beta chain turned up a few times. The data derive from a study of blood T cell repertoires in COVID-19. Turning to the study itself: T cells, B-cell-depleted T cells, or PBMCs provided the cDNA or gDNA that served as material.

Methods used by the authors: Amplification of reference gene primers provided the estimated nucleated cell counts. Assay: immunoSEQ multiplex PCR; the TCRdb copy retains only in-frame clones and omits some. The D gene and trimming were derived from the DNA, and the V and J assignments and clone size from that table. The table includes about 160,000 clones, more than 75% detected once. The V gene end was trimmed by 5 bases and the J gene end by 7 bases; junction bases not matched to a gene: 9. Germline loops: CDR1 SEHNR, CDR2 FQNEAQ (reference sequence). The CDR3 contains 15 residues. The J gene is TRBJ2-2, the V gene TRBV7-9; 8 nucleotides line up with TRBD1. The TCR comes from a woman aged 45-60 years who had recovered from COVID-19. The specimen was PBMCs or T cells enriched from blood (not recorded which). The chain's CDR3 is CASSDYQGAYGELFF. In DNA form, the CDR3 reads TGTGCCAGCAGCGATTATCAGGGGGCTTACGGGGAGCTGTTTTTT.